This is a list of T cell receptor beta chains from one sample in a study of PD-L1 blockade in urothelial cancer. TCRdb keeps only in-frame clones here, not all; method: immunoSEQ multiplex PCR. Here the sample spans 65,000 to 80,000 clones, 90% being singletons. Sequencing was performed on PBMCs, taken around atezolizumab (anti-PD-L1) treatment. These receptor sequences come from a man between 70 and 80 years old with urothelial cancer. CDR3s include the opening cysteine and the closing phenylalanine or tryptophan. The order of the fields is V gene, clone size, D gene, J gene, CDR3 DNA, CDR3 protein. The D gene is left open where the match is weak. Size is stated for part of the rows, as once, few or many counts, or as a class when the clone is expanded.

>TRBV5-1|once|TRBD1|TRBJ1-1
TGCGCCAGCAGCCCGGGACAGAGGGGCACTGAAGCTTTCTTT
CASSPGQRGTEAFF
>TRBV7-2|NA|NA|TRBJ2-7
TGTGCCAGCAGCTTCACGGCGGGTGGGAACTACGAGCAGTACTTC
CASSFTAGGNYEQYF
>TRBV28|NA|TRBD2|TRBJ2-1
TGTGCCAGCATTAGCGGGACGATGCTCTCCTACAATGAGCAGTTCTTC
CASISGTMLSYNEQFF
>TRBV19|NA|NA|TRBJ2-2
TGTGCCAGTAGCACTGGACAGCTGAACACCGGGGAGCTGTTTTTT
CASSTGQLNTGELFF
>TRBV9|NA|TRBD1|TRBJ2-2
TGTGCCAGCAGCCCCCGACAGGGTGGGACCGGGGAGCTGTTTTTT
CASSPRQGGTGELFF
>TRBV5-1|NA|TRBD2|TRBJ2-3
TGCGCCAGCAGCGCGGCGGGACTAGCGGGAACAGATACGCAGTATTTT
CASSAAGLAGTDTQYF
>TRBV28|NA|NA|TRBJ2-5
TGTGCCAGCAGTTTACGCGGGCAAGAGACCCAGTACTTC
CASSLRGQETQYF
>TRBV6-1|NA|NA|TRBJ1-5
TGTGCCAGCAGTGAGCGGACAGTATCAAATCAGCCCCAGCATTTT
CASSERTVSNQPQHF
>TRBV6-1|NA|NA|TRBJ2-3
TGTGCCAGCAGTCACACAGATACGCAGTATTTT
CASSHTDTQYF
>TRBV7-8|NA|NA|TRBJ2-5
TGTGCCAGCAGCTCGGCTAGGGGCGCTGAGACCCAGTACTTC
CASSSARGAETQYF
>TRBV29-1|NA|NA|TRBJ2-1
TGCAGCGTTGATTCCAGGATGTACAATGAGCAGTTCTTC
CSVDSRMYNEQFF
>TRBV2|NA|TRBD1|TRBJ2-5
TGTGCCAGCAGCGCGGACAGGTTTGAGACCCAGTACTTC
CASSADRFETQYF
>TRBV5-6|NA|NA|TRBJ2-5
TGTGCCAGCAGCTTGAATGGCGGAGTGGAGACCCAGTACTTC
CASSLNGGVETQYF
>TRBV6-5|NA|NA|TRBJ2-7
TGTGCCAGCAGGGCCCCGTCCCCGGGGGAGCAGTACTTC
CASRAPSPGEQYF
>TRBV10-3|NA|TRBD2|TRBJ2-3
TGTGCCATCAATGCCTATAGCGGGAGTACGAGAGATACGCAGTATTTT
CAINAYSGSTRDTQYF
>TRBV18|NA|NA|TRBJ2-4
TGTGCCAGCTCAGGTGGCGGGACAGCTAAAAACATTCAGTACTTC
CASSGGGTAKNIQYF
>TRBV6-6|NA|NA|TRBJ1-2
TGTGCCAGCTCACAGGGACCCTATGGCTACACCTTC
CASSQGPYGYTF
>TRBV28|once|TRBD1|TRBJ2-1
TGTGCCAGCAGTTTACCAGGGGGTGAGCAGTTCTTC
CASSLPGGEQFF
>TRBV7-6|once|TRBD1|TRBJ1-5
TGTGCCAGCAGCTTAAACAGGGGAGGCAATCAGCCCCAGCATTTT
CASSLNRGGNQPQHF
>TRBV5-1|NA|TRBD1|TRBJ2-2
TGCGCCAGCAGCCCACAGATCGAGACAGGGCTCAACACCGGGGAGCTGTTTTTT
CASSPQIETGLNTGELFF
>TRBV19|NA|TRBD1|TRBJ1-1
TGTGCCAGTAGGACAGGGGCTCTTAACACTGAAGCTTTCTTT
CASRTGALNTEAFF
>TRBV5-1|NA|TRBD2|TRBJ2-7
TGCGCCAGCAGCTTGGCCGGTAGCGGGAGCTCCTACGAGCAGTACTTC
CASSLAGSGSSYEQYF
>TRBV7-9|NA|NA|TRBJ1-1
TGTGCCAGCAGCTTCCGGGGAGGGAACACTGAAGCTTTCTTT
CASSFRGGNTEAFF
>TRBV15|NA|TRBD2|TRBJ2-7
TGTGCCACCAGCAGGGTACTAGCGGGAGGGGGGGAGCAGTACTTC
CATSRVLAGGGEQYF
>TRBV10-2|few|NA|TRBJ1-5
TGCGCCAGCCGCCCAGGAGGGGGAGGGGGGCAGCCCCAGCATTTT
CASRPGGGGGQPQHF
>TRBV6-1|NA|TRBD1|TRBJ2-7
TGTGCCAGCCGGGACAGGGACACCTACGAGCAGTACTTC
CASRDRDTYEQYF
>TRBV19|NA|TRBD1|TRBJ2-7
TGTGCCAGTCGAACCTCCGTGGACAGGGGTCGGTACGAGCAGTACTTC
CASRTSVDRGRYEQYF
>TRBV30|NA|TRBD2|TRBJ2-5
TGTGCCCGGAACCTAGCGGGGGAGACCCAGTACTTC
CARNLAGETQYF
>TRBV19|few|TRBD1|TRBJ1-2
TGTGCCAGCACCACAGGGGACTATGGCTACACCTTC
CASTTGDYGYTF
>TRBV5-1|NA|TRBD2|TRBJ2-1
TGCGCCAGCAGCCGGGATGGGACTAGCGGGAGAAATGAGCAGTTCTTC
CASSRDGTSGRNEQFF
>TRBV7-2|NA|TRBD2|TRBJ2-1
TGTGCCAGCGTGAAGTCCTGGGGGCTAGCGGGAGTATCCTACAATGAGCAGTTCTTC
CASVKSWGLAGVSYNEQFF
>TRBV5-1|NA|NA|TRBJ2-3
TGCGCCAGCAGCTGGGGGGTTGGTTCTACGCAGTATTTT
CASSWGVGSTQYF
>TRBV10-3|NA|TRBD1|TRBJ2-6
TGTGCCATCAGTGTACAACCGGGACAGAACTCTGGGGCCAACGTCCTGACTTTC
CAISVQPGQNSGANVLTF